These 18 T cell receptor beta chains came from one sample sequenced in a study of shared clonotypes between healthy human individuals. Only in-frame clones appear in the TCRdb table, and some are missing; sequencing was by immunoSEQ multiplex PCR. The data contain roughly 2.4 million clones, approximately 95% of them singletons. The sequenced sample consisted of naive CD4+ T cells sorted from blood. Specified subset: CD45RA+ positively selected. The receptors were sampled from a man between 18 and 29 years old in good health.

The chain is built from TRBV5-6 and TRBJ1-4; 7 bases fit TRBD1. This CDR3 is built from 15 residues. CDR1 SGHDT and CDR2 YYEEEE come from the germline V gene. The V gene end was trimmed by 4 bases and the J gene end by 3 bases; junction bases not matched to a gene: 6. CDR3 protein: CASSILRGSNEKLFF. Here the CDR3 DNA reads TGTGCCAGCAGCATCCTCAGGGGGTCTAATGAAAAACTGTTTTTT.

The chain is built from TRBV2 and TRBJ2-5; D is ambiguous. The V gene's germline CDR1 is SNHLY and CDR2 FYNNEI. The ends were cut back, 6 bases at V and 2 bases at J, with 10 bases in the middle. CDR3 size: 13 residues. DNA of the CDR3: TGTGCCAGCAGGGGTAGCATTCAAGAGACCCAGTACTTC. It is translated as CASRGSIQETQYF.

The V and J genes are TRBV2 and TRBJ1-5; perhaps TRBD1 as D (6 bases). With 4 bases removed from V and 5 bases from J, the gap between germline ends came to 15 bases. This CDR3 comprises 15 residues. Germline-derived CDR1 and CDR2 are SNHLY and FYNNEI. CDR3 protein: CASSGGRGLDQPQHF. In DNA form, the CDR3 reads TGTGCCAGCAGTGGGGGGCGCGGGTTAGATCAGCCCCAGCATTTT.

The rearrangement uses TRBV10-1 and TRBJ2-1, with D perhaps TRBD2 (7 bases). Germline CDR1 reads WNHNN; CDR2 reads SYGVQD (reference sequence). Deletions cut 0 bases from V and 5 bases from J, with 17 bases between. This CDR3 has 17 residues. The CDR3 here is CASSESGGGGPNNEQFF. The CDR3 DNA reads as TGCGCCAGCAGTGAGTCCGGGGGAGGGGGGCCCAACAATGAGCAGTTCTTC.

This rearrangement joins TRBV19 to TRBJ2-7; perhaps TRBD1 as D (5 bases). V dropped 4 bases and J dropped 3 bases, with 10 bases sitting between them. The CDR3 consists of 13 residues. Per the germline V gene, CDR1 is LNHDA and CDR2 is SQIVND (reference sequence). The CDR3 coding sequence is TGTGCCAGTAGTACCTCAAGGGGCTACGAGCAGTACTTC. Its protein product is CASSTSRGYEQYF.

The chain has TRBV6-6 and TRBJ2-3, with D possibly being TRBD1 (6 bases). This CDR3 is built from 13 residues. Germline-derived CDR1 and CDR2 are MNHNY and SVGAGI (reference sequence). The V gene lost 4 bases and the J gene lost 5 bases, with 10 bases spanning the gap. The CDR3 bases are TGTGCCAGCAGTTTCACAGGGATAGATACGCAGTATTTT. Its translation: CASSFTGIDTQYF.

This clone has only one observation. The chain couples TRBV2 to TRBJ2-7; D could derive from TRBD1 or TRBD2 (6 bases each). CDR3 length equals 14 residues. Germline CDR1 reads SNHLY; CDR2 reads FYNNEI. The V and J ends lost 6 bases and 4 bases respectively, with 16 bases between them. In DNA form, the CDR3 reads TGTGCCAGCAGGCCACGAGGGGGGTCGTACGAGCAGTACTTC. Translating gives CASRPRGGSYEQYF.

This chain links TRBV5-1 with TRBJ2-6; 11 bases map to TRBD2. The ends lost 0 bases at V and 2 bases at J; junction bases unmatched: 7. CDR1 and CDR2 from the germline V gene are SGHRS and YFSETQ. The CDR3 is 19 residues long. CDR3 loop: CASSLGASGRSTGANVLTF. The CDR3, as DNA: TGCGCCAGCAGCTTGGGGGCTAGCGGGAGGAGCACTGGGGCCAACGTCCTGACTTTC.

This rearrangement joins TRBV7-9 to TRBJ2-7; maybe TRBD1 (6 bases). The V and J ends lost 5 bases and 4 bases respectively, with 12 bases between them. The germline CDR1 and CDR2 sequences are SEHNR and FQNEAQ (reference sequence). The CDR3 is made up of 13 amino acids. CDR3 nucleotide sequence: TGTGCCAGCAGCCAAGAGCAGGGGTACGAGCAGTACTTC. This gives the protein CASSQEQGYEQYF.

This sequence joins TRBV5-5 and TRBJ2-7; TRBD1 might be the D (6 bases). From germline, CDR1 is SGHKS and CDR2 YYEKEE (reference sequence). CDR3 length equals 13 residues. V dropped 4 bases and J dropped 1 base, with 9 bases sitting between them. The CDR3 coding sequence is TGTGCCAGCAGCGTACAGGGATCCTACGAGCAGTACTTC. It codes for CASSVQGSYEQYF.

This chain links TRBV5-8 with TRBJ2-3, with unresolved D. V lost 0 bases, J lost 2 bases, and 13 bases lay in between. The CDR3 spans 16 residues. CDR1 is SGHTS and CDR2 is YDEGEE in the germline V gene. As DNA, the CDR3 is TGTGCCAGCAGCTTGGAGGCGAATCTCCCCACAGATACGCAGTATTTT. Protein: CASSLEANLPTDTQYF. The entire variable domain, with the rest obtained from reference TRBV5-8 and TRBJ2-3, is as follows: EAGVTQSPTHLIKTRGQQATLRCSPISGHTSVYWYQQALGLGLQFLLWYDEGEERNRGNFPPRFSGRQFPNYSSELNVNALELEDSALYLCASSLEANLPTDTQYFGPGTRLTVL.

The J gene is TRBJ2-3, the V gene TRBV10-2; the match to TRBD1 covers 7 bases. The length of the CDR3 is 13 residues. The V gene end was trimmed by 10 bases and the J gene end by 10 bases; junction bases not matched to a gene: 14. CDR1 and CDR2 from the germline V gene are WSHSY and SAAADI. The CDR3 reads CATKGADRGAQYF. The CDR3 DNA is TGCGCCACCAAGGGGGCCGACAGAGGGGCGCAGTATTTT.

This chain links TRBV5-1 with TRBJ1-1; D gene uncertain. Germline CDR1 SGHRS, CDR2 YFSETQ. This CDR3 comprises 14 residues. V was shortened by 0 bases and J by 7 bases, with 13 bases between the two germline ends. The CDR3 sequence is CASSLGQLNGEAFF. The CDR3 bases are TGCGCCAGCAGCTTGGGGCAGCTGAACGGTGAAGCTTTCTTT. Combining the CDR3 with reference TRBV5-1 and TRBJ1-1 gives the whole variable domain KAGVTQTPRYLIKTRGQQVTLSCSPISGHRSVSWYQQTPGQGLQFLFEYFSETQRNKGNFPGRFSGRQFSNSRSEMNVSTLELGDSALYLCASSLGQLNGEAFFGQGTRLTVV.

V is TRBV6-4 and J is TRBJ2-4; D is unclear. The germline gives CDR1 MRHNA, CDR2 SNTAGT. Trimming removed 6 bases from V and 0 bases from J, with 12 bases in between. There are 15 residues in the CDR3. The CDR3, as DNA: TGTGCCAGCAGAGACACAGCACTAGCCAAAAACATTCAGTACTTC. This codes for CASRDTALAKNIQYF.

The J gene is TRBJ1-1, the V gene TRBV28; D call uncertain. The V gene's germline CDR1 is MDHEN and CDR2 SYDVKM. V shed 4 bases and J shed 4 bases, with 4 bases lying between them. This CDR3 contains 11 residues. The CDR3 loop reads CASSSLTEAFF. CDR3 in DNA: TGTGCCAGCAGTTCCCTCACTGAAGCTTTCTTT.

This clone was seen once. This chain connects TRBV7-9 to TRBJ2-1, with TRBD1 matching 10 bases. This CDR3 contains 15 residues. V shed 7 bases, J shed 3 bases, and the junction held 6 bases outside the gene matches. CDR1 SEHNR and CDR2 FQNEAQ come from the germline V gene (reference sequence). The CDR3 coding sequence is TGTGCCAGCAAAGGGGACAGGGGCAACTACAATGAGCAGTTCTTC. Amino acid sequence: CASKGDRGNYNEQFF.

This chain links TRBV11-2 with TRBJ1-6; D is perhaps TRBD1 (5 bases). CDR3 length: 15 amino acids. V lost 4 bases and J lost 4, with 11 bases in between. CDR1 and CDR2 from the germline V gene are SGHAT and FQNNGV. The CDR3 loop is CASSSGTSYNSPLHF. The CDR3 DNA follows: TGTGCCAGCAGCTCGGGGACTTCGTATAATTCACCCCTCCACTTT.

A remark on this clone: The DNA is omitted, as the CDR3 cannot be located on it reliably, and the CDR3 follows TCRdb's listing. This chain links TRBV19 with TRBJ1-2. Inclusive of both ends, the CDR3 amounts to 16 amino acids. Per germline, CDR1 LNHDA and CDR2 SQIVND (reference sequence). This CDR3 reads CASSTSGGGWDYGYTF.